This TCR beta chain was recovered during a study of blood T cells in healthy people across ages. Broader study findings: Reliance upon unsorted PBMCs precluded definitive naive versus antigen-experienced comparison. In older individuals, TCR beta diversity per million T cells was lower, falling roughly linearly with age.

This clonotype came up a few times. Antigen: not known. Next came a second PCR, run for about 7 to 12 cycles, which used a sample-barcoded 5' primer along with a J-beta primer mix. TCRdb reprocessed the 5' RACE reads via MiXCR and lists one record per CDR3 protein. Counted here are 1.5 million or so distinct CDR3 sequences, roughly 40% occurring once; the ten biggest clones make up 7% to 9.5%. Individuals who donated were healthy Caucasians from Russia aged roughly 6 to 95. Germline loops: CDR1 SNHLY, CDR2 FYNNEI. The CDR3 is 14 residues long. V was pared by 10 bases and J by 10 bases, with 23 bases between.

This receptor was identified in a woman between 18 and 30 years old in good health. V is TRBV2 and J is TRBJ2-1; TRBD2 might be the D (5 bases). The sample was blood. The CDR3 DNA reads TGTGCCACCTCACTGGAGGCCTCACGCGGCGAGCAGTTCTTC. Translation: CATSLEASRGEQFF. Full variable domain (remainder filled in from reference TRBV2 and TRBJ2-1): EPEVTQTPSHQVTQMGQEVILRCVPISNHLYFYWYRQILGQKVEFLVSFYNNEISEKSEIFDDQFSVERPDGSNFTLKIRSTKLEDSAMYFCATSLEASRGEQFFGPGTRLTVL.